These T cell receptor beta chains were read from a single sample in a study of CD8 T cells in ankylosing spondylitis. A single record per CDR3 protein comes from TCRdb applying MiXCR to the 5' RACE reads. The sample lists approximately 24,000 distinct CDR3 sequences; roughly 13% were seen once. Sequencing input: blood. These receptor sequences come from a male donor with ankylosing spondylitis or in good health (not recorded which). The CDR3 runs from the conserved cysteine through the conserved F or W. The D gene is left open where the match is weak. Clone size, where shown, is once, few, many, or a class for clones that have expanded.

V: TRBV29-1; D: -; size: -; J: TRBJ2-7; CDR3: CSVTGAYEQYF; DNA: TGCAGCGTTACCGGGGCCTACGAGCAGTACTTC
V: TRBV4-2; D: -; size: few; J: TRBJ2-7; CDR3: CASSQEGASGLDVQYF; DNA: TGTGCCAGCAGCCAAGAAGGGGCGTCGGGCTTAGATGTGCAGTACTTC
V: TRBV4-3; D: TRBD2; size: -; J: TRBJ2-7; CDR3: CASSRSGSSGGSSYEQYF; DNA: TGCGCCAGCAGCCGGTCTGGTAGCAGCGGGGGAAGCTCCTACGAGCAGTACTTC
V: TRBV5-5; D: -; size: -; J: TRBJ2-1; CDR3: CASKKAAPSSGEQFF; DNA: TGTGCCAGCAAAAAGGCCGCGCCTAGCTCGGGCGAGCAGTTCTTC
V: TRBV5-1; D: TRBD2; size: -; J: TRBJ2-1; CDR3: CASSSGAGTYNEQFF; DNA: TGCGCCAGCAGTAGCGGAGCGGGAACCTACAATGAGCAGTTCTTC
V: TRBV27; D: TRBD1; size: many; J: TRBJ1-4; CDR3: CASKIRTGGEGEKLFF; DNA: TGTGCCAGCAAAATAAGGACAGGGGGAGAGGGTGAAAAACTGTTTTTT
V: TRBV12-3/TRBV12-4; D: -; size: few; J: TRBJ1-1; CDR3: CASSPTGNTEAFF; DNA: TGTGCCAGCAGCCCTACGGGGAACACTGAAGCTTTCTTT
V: TRBV6-6; D: -; size: few; J: TRBJ2-4; CDR3: CASSYEEPRKNIQYF; DNA: TGTGCCAGCAGTTACGAAGAACCGCGCAAAAACATTCAGTACTTC
V: TRBV5-6; D: -; size: many; J: TRBJ2-1; CDR3: CASSPDRRDEQFF; DNA: TGTGCCAGCAGCCCGGACAGAAGAGATGAGCAGTTCTTC
V: TRBV5-1; D: -; size: -; J: TRBJ1-4; CDR3: CASSLRGPRDNEKLFF; DNA: TGCGCCAGCAGCTTGCGGGGACCCCGGGACAATGAAAAACTGTTTTTT
V: TRBV20-1; D: -; size: few; J: TRBJ2-3; CDR3: CSAREGGFRSTDTQYF; DNA: TGCAGTGCTAGGGAAGGAGGTTTCCGGAGCACAGATACGCAGTATTTT
V: TRBV7-3; D: TRBD1; size: -; J: TRBJ2-1; CDR3: CASSPRDRVYNEQFF; DNA: TGTGCCAGCAGCCCCCGGGACAGGGTCTACAATGAGCAGTTCTTC
V: TRBV4-2; D: -; size: once; J: TRBJ1-4; CDR3: CASSQPRRDEKLFF; DNA: TGTGCCAGCAGCCAGCCGAGGAGGGATGAAAAACTGTTTTTT
V: TRBV7-2; D: -; size: -; J: TRBJ2-7; CDR3: CASSLLAEQYF; DNA: TGTGCCAGCAGCTTACTCGCCGAGCAGTACTTC
V: TRBV12-3/TRBV12-4; D: TRBD1; size: many; J: TRBJ2-5; CDR3: CASRKDRGNQETQYF; DNA: TGTGCCAGCAGAAAGGACAGGGGTAACCAAGAGACCCAGTACTTC
V: TRBV6-5; D: -; size: -; J: TRBJ2-1; CDR3: CASSPGLGGADEQFF; DNA: TGTGCCAGCAGTCCCGGACTAGGGGGGGCCGATGAGCAGTTCTTC
V: TRBV29-1; D: -; size: medium-sized; J: TRBJ2-1; CDR3: CSAPGVGDYNEQFF; DNA: TGCAGCGCCCCAGGGGTCGGTGACTACAATGAGCAGTTCTTC
V: TRBV29-1; D: TRBD2; size: many; J: TRBJ2-1; CDR3: CSVGGLAGVLEQFF; DNA: TGCAGCGTTGGCGGACTAGCGGGAGTTCTTGAGCAGTTCTTC
V: TRBV4-3; D: TRBD2; size: many; J: TRBJ2-1; CDR3: CASSQEVTSGPYNEQFF; DNA: TGCGCCAGCAGCCAAGAGGTGACTAGCGGGCCATACAATGAGCAGTTCTTC
V: TRBV7-8; D: -; size: -; J: TRBJ2-1; CDR3: CASSWGTRTNNEQFF; DNA: TGTGCCAGCAGCTGGGGGACAAGAACCAACAATGAGCAGTTCTTC
V: TRBV7-9; D: -; size: -; J: TRBJ2-1; CDR3: CASSMSVGEQFF; DNA: TGTGCCAGCAGCATGTCTGTCGGTGAGCAGTTCTTC
V: TRBV20-1; D: TRBD2; size: -; J: TRBJ2-1; CDR3: CSASGTSGRIEQFF; DNA: TGCAGTGCGTCCGGGACTAGCGGGAGGATTGAGCAGTTCTTC
V: TRBV29-1; D: -; size: -; J: TRBJ2-2; CDR3: CSVTDTNTGELFF; DNA: TGCAGCGTTACGGACACCAACACCGGGGAGCTGTTTTTT
V: TRBV29-1; D: -; size: many; J: TRBJ1-1; CDR3: CSVDRRNTEAFF; DNA: TGCAGCGTTGACCGCCGGAACACTGAAGCTTTCTTT
V: TRBV6-6; D: -; size: few; J: TRBJ2-5; CDR3: CASSYADRLQETQYF; DNA: TGTGCCAGCAGTTACGCCGACAGACTCCAAGAGACCCAGTACTTC
V: TRBV20-1; D: -; size: many; J: TRBJ2-5; CDR3: CSARPSGETQYF; DNA: TGCAGTGCTAGACCAAGCGGGGAGACCCAGTACTTC
V: TRBV20-1; D: -; size: -; J: TRBJ2-3; CDR3: CSASTTTDTQYF; DNA: TGCAGTGCTAGTACTACCACAGATACGCAGTATTTT
V: TRBV25-1; D: -; size: many; J: TRBJ2-1; CDR3: CASSVQGSYNEQFF; DNA: TGTGCCAGCAGTGTCCAGGGCTCCTACAATGAGCAGTTCTTC
V: TRBV29-1; D: -; size: many; J: TRBJ1-1; CDR3: CSVRPGLLNTEAFF; DNA: TGCAGCGTTCGGCCAGGGTTATTGAACACTGAAGCTTTCTTT
V: TRBV28; D: -; size: many; J: TRBJ1-2; CDR3: CASSLLPSYGYTF; DNA: TGTGCCAGCAGTTTACTTCCTTCGTATGGCTACACCTTC
V: TRBV4-3; D: -; size: few; J: TRBJ2-2; CDR3: CASSQALNTGELFF; DNA: TGCGCCAGCAGCCAAGCGCTCAACACCGGGGAGCTGTTTTTT
V: TRBV20-1; D: TRBD2; size: few; J: TRBJ2-3; CDR3: CSASPRSGRPLSGTQYF; DNA: TGCAGTGCTTCCCCCCGAAGCGGGAGGCCGCTGAGTGGTACGCAGTATTTT
V: TRBV4-3; D: -; size: medium-sized; J: TRBJ2-7; CDR3: CASSQDPSGVEEQYF; DNA: TGCGCCAGCAGCCAAGATCCATCAGGGGTGGAAGAGCAGTACTTC
V: TRBV29-1; D: -; size: -; J: TRBJ1-2; CDR3: CSVADIGNSLPVYGYTF; DNA: TGCAGCGTTGCCGATATTGGGAATTCTTTACCTGTCTATGGCTACACCTTC
V: TRBV7-6; D: TRBD2; size: -; J: TRBJ2-1; CDR3: CASSLEVGGGAFKEQFF; DNA: TGTGCCAGCAGCTTAGAAGTGGGCGGGGGGGCCTTCAAAGAGCAGTTCTTC